The entry below gives a single TCR beta chain sequence along with its context. Its matching antigen is unknown. A single base separates this from a much larger clone, so it may be a read error. From the reads, TCRdb called clonotypes with MiXCR, one entry per CDR3 protein. The table shows roughly 800,000 distinct CDR3 sequences, with almost 30% occurring only once. This CDR3 is built from 13 residues. CDR1 is SGHVS, CDR2 FNYEAQ, per germline. This record comes from a study of T cell repertoires in cytomegalovirus infection. Study context: Newly reported HLA-C-restricted and thoroughly characterized HLA-B-restricted CMV epitopes were employed. Indications of both CMV infection and matching HLA type were provided by public TCR beta signatures. Study-level points and caveats: CMV carriers with the relevant HLA were identified by cumulative public TCR beta family frequency. HLA-C-restricted CMV-specific TCR beta clonotypes prevailed in the ex vivo response.

The receptor's source is a human donor in good health (CMV status not recorded). Some clones in this sample may be carry-over from other donors' samples. The source material was cultured CD8+ T cells from PBMCs, sampled from culture after CMV antigen stimulation. This chain connects TRBV7-6 to TRBJ1-1; D gene unclear. DNA of the CDR3: TGTGTCAGCACCCCAGTGGGGAACACTGAAGCTTTCTTT. It is translated as CVSTPVGNTEAFF.